This entry describes one T cell receptor (beta chain). Just one base apart from a much larger clone, this may be a read error. This entry belongs to a study of T cells in Graves' hyperthyroidism and ophthalmopathy. The investigators amplified TCR beta CDR3 regions from RNA transcripts. The HTBI primer set was used in a first-round RT-PCR of the TCR CDR3. TCRdb passed the multiplex PCR reads through MiXCR, listing each CDR3 protein once. This sample has over 650,000 distinct CDR3 sequences, with over 40% found just once. Sequencing was performed on peripheral blood or thyroid tissue (not recorded which). This sequence was found in an adult man with Graves' disease, either hyperthyroidism or ophthalmopathy (not recorded which).

The CDR3 sequence: CSVEPGVYGYTF. The CDR3 DNA is TGCAGCGTTGAACCAGGGGTCTATGGCTACACCTTC. The chain carries TRBV29-1 and TRBJ1-2; D is perhaps TRBD1 (6 bases). Per germline, CDR1 SQVTM and CDR2 ANQGSEA. The CDR3 consists of 12 residues. Trimming shortened V by 2 bases and J by 4 bases, and 8 bases separated the two germline ends.